The 15 T cell receptor beta chains given below trace back to one sample, sequenced in a study of vaccination effects on CD4 cells after COVID-19. Pools of viral peptides were used by the ViraFEST assay to expand antigen-specific CD4+ T cells ahead of sequencing. Upon completion of about eleven days in culture, CD4+ T cells were isolated. The vaccine given was either BNT162b2 or mRNA-1273, in two doses. These receptors' targets are unknown. This table comes from immunoSEQ multiplex PCR, and its TCRdb copy is limited to in-frame clones, with some not included. Here the sample spans roughly 23,000 clones, more than 60% being singletons. The sample here was CD4+ T cells from PBMCs cultured with HCoV-NL63 spike peptides, taken after COVID-19 vaccination. Every receptor here comes from a human donor who received a COVID-19 vaccine.

The chain recombines TRBV19 with TRBJ2-2; 14 bases agree with TRBD2. The CDR3 totals 17 residues. The V segment lost 7 bases and the J segment 4 bases; nucleotides outside the gene matches: 8. CDR1 and CDR2 (germline): LNHDA, SQIVND (reference sequence). The CDR3 region has the DNA TGTGCCAGTACGTCCCTGACTAGCGGGAGGGGCACCGGGGAGCTGTTTTTT. Translating gives CASTSLTSGRGTGELFF. Combining the CDR3 with reference TRBV19 and TRBJ2-2 gives the whole variable domain DGGITQSPKYLFRKEGQNVTLSCEQNLNHDAMYWYRQDPGQGLRLIYYSQIVNDFQKGDIAEGYSVSREKKESFPLTVTSAQKNPTAFYLCASTSLTSGRGTGELFFGEGSRLTVL.

This clone was counted a few times. The chain carries TRBV5-4 and TRBJ2-5; D is undetermined. The CDR3 has 12 amino acids. V shed 2 bases and J shed 0 bases, with 2 bases lying between them. Germline loops: CDR1 SGHNT, CDR2 YYREEE (reference sequence). The CDR3 sequence is CASSLHQETQYF. DNA of the CDR3: TGTGCCAGCAGCTTACACCAAGAGACCCAGTACTTC.

This sequence joins TRBV12-3 or TRBV12-4 and TRBJ2-1; a possible D gene is TRBD1 (5 bases). The CDR3 sequence is 13 residues long. The V gene lost 2 bases and the J gene lost 16 bases, with 18 bases spanning the gap. CDR3 residues: CASSLRGWAGLFF. The CDR3 DNA reads TGTGCCAGCAGTTTAAGGGGTTGGGCAGGTTTATTCTTC.

This clone was seen a few times. J is TRBJ2-7 and V is TRBV2; D uncertain. CDR1 is SNHLY and CDR2 is FYNNEI in the germline V gene. Trimming pared 7 bases from V and 1 base from J, leaving 8 bases between. The CDR3 has 12 residues. The chain's CDR3 is CASTLGSYEQYF. The CDR3 bases are TGTGCCAGCACGCTAGGATCCTACGAGCAGTACTTC.

This clone was seen only once. This chain links TRBV19 with TRBJ1-5; D is perhaps TRBD1 (6 bases). Germline CDR1 is LNHDA and CDR2 is SQIVND (reference sequence). Between the trimmed V and J ends, which lost 5 bases and 0 bases, there was a span of 11 bases. This CDR3 is 15 amino acids long. In DNA form, the CDR3 reads TGTGCCAGTAGTTTACAGGGTTATAGCAATCAGCCCCAGCATTTT. Translated: CASSLQGYSNQPQHF.

V usage is TRBV5-6 and J usage is TRBJ1-4; maybe TRBD1 (5 bases). The germline V and J ends were trimmed by 4 bases and 3 bases, with 13 bases remaining between them. The CDR3 has 15 amino acids. Germline V gene data show CDR1 as SGHDT and CDR2 as YYEEEE. Here the CDR3 DNA reads TGTGCCAGCAGCAAGACAGCGGCCGCTAATGAAAAACTGTTTTTT. Encoded protein: CASSKTAAANEKLFF.

The V call is TRBV14, the J call TRBJ1-3, with TRBD1 as a possible D gene (6 bases). V lost 0 bases, J lost 1 base, and 16 bases lay in between. The germline V gene has CDR1 SGHDN and CDR2 FVKESK. This CDR3 has 18 amino acids. The chain's CDR3 is CASSQEYGGRSSGNTIYF. In DNA, the CDR3 is TGTGCCAGCAGCCAAGAATACGGGGGGCGGTCGTCTGGAAACACCATATATTTT.

This clone was observed a single time. The chain carries TRBV2 and TRBJ2-5; D possibly matches TRBD1 or TRBD2 (7 bases each). The CDR3 runs to 17 residues. V was cut by 4 bases and J by 2 bases, with 20 bases left in between. Germline CDR1 SNHLY, CDR2 FYNNEI. The chain's CDR3 is CASSVYGRGGLQETQYF. The CDR3 bases are TGTGCCAGCAGTGTCTACGGCAGGGGGGGGCTACAAGAGACCCAGTACTTC.

The chain combines TRBV19 with TRBJ1-5; weak D call: TRBD1 (6 bases). In germline, CDR1 is LNHDA, CDR2 SQIVND (reference sequence). The CDR3 totals 16 residues. Trimming cost V 1 base and J 0 bases, with 10 bases left between them. CDR3 coding DNA: TGTGCCAGTAGTATAGTGGGGGCTAGTAGCAATCAGCCCCAGCATTTT. It is translated as CASSIVGASSNQPQHF.

This chain connects TRBV3-1 (or the pseudogene TRBV3-2) to TRBJ1-2, with D possibly being TRBD1 (5 bases). CDR3 length: 16 residues. V was cut by 0 bases and J by 4 bases, with 15 bases left in between. Germline loops: CDR1 LGHDT, CDR2 YNNKEL (reference sequence). The CDR3 here is CASSQDREGRIYGYTF. DNA for the CDR3: TGTGCCAGCAGCCAAGATAGGGAGGGGAGGATCTATGGCTACACCTTC.

The chain employs TRBV9 and TRBJ2-7; D may be TRBD2 (6 bases). The CDR3 consists of 15 residues. The V gene lost 0 bases and the J gene lost 2 bases, with 12 bases spanning the gap. CDR1 and CDR2 from the germline V gene are SGDLS and YYNGEE. CDR3 sequence (DNA): TGTGCCAGCAGCGTAGCTGGGACTGGACCCTACGAGCAGTACTTC. Its protein product is CASSVAGTGPYEQYF.

This clone was found a few times. The chain couples TRBV30 to TRBJ1-4, with D maybe TRBD1 (5 bases). V was cut by 3 bases and J by 3 bases, with 14 bases left in between. The germline V gene has CDR1 GTSNPN and CDR2 SVGIG (reference sequence). The CDR3 covers 15 residues. As DNA, the CDR3 is TGTGCCTGGAGGCGGAAGGGGAGATCTAATGAAAAACTGTTTTTT. Translating it yields CAWRRKGRSNEKLFF.

The genes are TRBV28 and TRBJ1-4; a weak D match, TRBD1 (5 bases). Germline CDR1 and CDR2: MDHEN and SYDVKM. The CDR3 is 15 residues long. V shed 10 bases and J shed 8 bases, with 23 bases lying between them. Written as DNA, the CDR3 is TGTGCCATCACTCAGGGCAGCGGAGGGTACGAAAAACTGTTTTTT. Translation: CAITQGSGGYEKLFF.

The chain links TRBV28 to TRBJ2-1; 10 bases match TRBD2. The germline gives CDR1 MDHEN, CDR2 SYDVKM. After removal of 8 bases from V and 0 bases from J, the junction contained 7 bases not matched to a gene. The CDR3 sequence is 16 residues long. CDR3 DNA: TGTGCCAGCGGAGCGGGAGGGTCGAGCTCCTACAATGAGCAGTTCTTC. Amino acid sequence: CASGAGGSSSYNEQFF.

V is TRBV2 and J is TRBJ1-1; no clear D. V lost 3 bases, J lost 0 bases, and 8 bases lay in between. Looked up from germline, CDR1 is SNHLY and CDR2 is FYNNEI. This CDR3 is built from 14 residues. This CDR3 is CASSDRLMNTEAFF. In DNA, the CDR3 is TGTGCCAGCAGTGACCGGCTTATGAACACTGAAGCTTTCTTT.